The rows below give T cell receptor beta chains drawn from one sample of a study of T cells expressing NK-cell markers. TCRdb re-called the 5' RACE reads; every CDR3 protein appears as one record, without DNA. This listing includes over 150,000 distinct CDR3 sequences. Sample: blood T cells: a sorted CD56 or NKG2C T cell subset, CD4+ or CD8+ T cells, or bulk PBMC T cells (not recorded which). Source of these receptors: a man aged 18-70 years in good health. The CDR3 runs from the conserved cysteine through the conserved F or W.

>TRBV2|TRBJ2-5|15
CASGGLAGPTETQYF
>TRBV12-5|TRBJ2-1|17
CASGLSGGAGLAYEQFF
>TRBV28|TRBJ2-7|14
CASSRTGSSYEQYF
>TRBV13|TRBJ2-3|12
CASSVGNPTQYF
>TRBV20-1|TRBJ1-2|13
CSAGDRGEYGYTF
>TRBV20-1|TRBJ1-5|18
CSARAGTAGRYSNQPQHF
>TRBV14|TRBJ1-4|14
CASSPTGFFEKLFF
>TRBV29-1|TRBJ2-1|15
CSVDLLDSGGIEQFF
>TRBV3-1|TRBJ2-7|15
CASSQSPGPPDEQYF
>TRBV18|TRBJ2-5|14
CASSPKGERETQYF
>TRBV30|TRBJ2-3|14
CAWHTRRGPDTQYF
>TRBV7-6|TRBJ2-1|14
CASSLLSGGFEQFF
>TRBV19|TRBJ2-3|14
CASSPRGGGDTQYF
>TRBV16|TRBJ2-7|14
CASSPRGSAYEQYF
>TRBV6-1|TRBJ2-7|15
CASSRLTVASYEQYF
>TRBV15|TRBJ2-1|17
CATSRERRTSGHNEQFF
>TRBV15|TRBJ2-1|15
CATSSKTGSGSEQFF
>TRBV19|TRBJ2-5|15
CASSTWRKPQETQYF
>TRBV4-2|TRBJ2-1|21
CASSQDPLAGRGTRSYNEQFF
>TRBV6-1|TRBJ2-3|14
CASSTGQYTDTQYF
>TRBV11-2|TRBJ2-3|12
CASSLDVDTQYF
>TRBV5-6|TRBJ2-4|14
CASSLGLAGNIQYF
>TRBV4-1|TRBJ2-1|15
CASRTTSGGPDEQFF
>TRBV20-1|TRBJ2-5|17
CSAFAPSPSGPQETQYF
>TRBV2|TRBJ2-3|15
CASSQGTSDTDTQYF
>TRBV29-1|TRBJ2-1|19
CSVEDLPSSDDTLYNEQFF
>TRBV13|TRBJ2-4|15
CASSLGLAGKNIQYF
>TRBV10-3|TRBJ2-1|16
CAISGLSGGMYNEQFF
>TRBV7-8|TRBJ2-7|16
CASSLSRDRVGYEQYF
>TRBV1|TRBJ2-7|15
CTSSQGQTGDYEQYF
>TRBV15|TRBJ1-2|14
CATSSSQGGYGYTF
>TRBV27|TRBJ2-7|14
CASSLSSNSYEQYF
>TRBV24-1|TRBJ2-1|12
CATSGDGNEQFF
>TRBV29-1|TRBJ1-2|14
CSVVRGHPSYGYTF
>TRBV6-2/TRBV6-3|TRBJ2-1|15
CASSFLTGPSNEQFF
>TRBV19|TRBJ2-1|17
CASSSRRRRSIYNEQFF
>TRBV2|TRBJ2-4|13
CASSDSGRNIQYF
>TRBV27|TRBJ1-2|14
CASSLNSDGYGYTF
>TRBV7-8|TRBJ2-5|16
CASSLGLALGGETQYF
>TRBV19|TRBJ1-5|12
CATLGQGQPQHF
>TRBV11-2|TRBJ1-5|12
CASRKVSQPQHF
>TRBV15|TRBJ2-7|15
CATSAKLADNYEQYF
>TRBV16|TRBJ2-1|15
CASSHDRSSYNEQFF